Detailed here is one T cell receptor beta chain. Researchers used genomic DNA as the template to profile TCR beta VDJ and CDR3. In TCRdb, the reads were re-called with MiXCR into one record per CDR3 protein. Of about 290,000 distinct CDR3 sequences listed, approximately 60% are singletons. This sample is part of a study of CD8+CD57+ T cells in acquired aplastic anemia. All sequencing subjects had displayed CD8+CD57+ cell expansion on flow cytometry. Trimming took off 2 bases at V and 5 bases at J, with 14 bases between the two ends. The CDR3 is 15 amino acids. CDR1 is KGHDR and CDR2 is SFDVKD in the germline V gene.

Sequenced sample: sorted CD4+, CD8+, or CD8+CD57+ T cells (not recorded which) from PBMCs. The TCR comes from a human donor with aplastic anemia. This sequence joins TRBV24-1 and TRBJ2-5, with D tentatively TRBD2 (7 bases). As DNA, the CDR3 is TGTGCCACCAGTGATTCGGGGGGCGCGAAGGAGACCCAGTACTTC. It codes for CATSDSGGAKETQYF.